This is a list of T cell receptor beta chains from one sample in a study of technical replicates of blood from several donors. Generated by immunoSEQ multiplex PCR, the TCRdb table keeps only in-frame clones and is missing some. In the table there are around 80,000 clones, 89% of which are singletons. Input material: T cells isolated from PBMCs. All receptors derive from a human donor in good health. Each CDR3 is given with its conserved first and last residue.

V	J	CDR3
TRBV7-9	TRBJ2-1	CASSLLVFGPNEQFF
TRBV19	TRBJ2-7	CASSIGTSGSSYEQYF
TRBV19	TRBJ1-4	CASSKLENEKLFF
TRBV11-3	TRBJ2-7	CASSFWSSGSWEQYF
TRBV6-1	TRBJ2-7	CASSEGLIYEQYF
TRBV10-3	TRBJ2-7	CASSGSSGGYEQYF
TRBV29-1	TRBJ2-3	CSVTRFSTDTQYF
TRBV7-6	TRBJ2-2	CASSLLGTSGSNTGELFF
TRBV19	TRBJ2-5	CASSEGETQYF
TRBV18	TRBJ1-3	CASSPRQVTSGNTIYF
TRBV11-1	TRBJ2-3	CASTQNGLDTDTQYF
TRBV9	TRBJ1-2	CASSAGQAHYGYTF
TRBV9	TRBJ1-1	CASSVGWGPDTEAFF
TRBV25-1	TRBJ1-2	CASSDDREESYGYTF
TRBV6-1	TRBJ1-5	CASTGFEQPQHF
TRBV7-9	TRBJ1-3	CASSLATGGLNTIYF
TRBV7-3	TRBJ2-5	CASSQQFQETQYF
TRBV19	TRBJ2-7	CASSIVTSGAYEQYF
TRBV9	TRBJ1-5	CASSVGAWQPQHF
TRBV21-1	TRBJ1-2	CASSKETGTPYGYTF
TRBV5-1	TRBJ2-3	CASSRGLAGDTQYF
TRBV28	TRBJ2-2	CASSFSRGYNTGELFF
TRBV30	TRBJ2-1	CAWSVLGTGDSSYNEQFF
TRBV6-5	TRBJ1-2	CASSYSGQGGYGYTF
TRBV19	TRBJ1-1	CASAPHNRRGTEAFF
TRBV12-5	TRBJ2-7	CASGSSLPGQYSYEQYF
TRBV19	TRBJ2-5	CASSSTGGQETQYF
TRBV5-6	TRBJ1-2	CASSLDRGNYGYTF
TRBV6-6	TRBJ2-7	CASSPRDREREQYF
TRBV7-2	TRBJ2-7	CASSLAGLKLAGVSLEQYF
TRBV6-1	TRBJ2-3	CASRRARISDTQYF
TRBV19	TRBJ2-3	CASSMGNQGTDTQYF
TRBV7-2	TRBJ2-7	CASSIGAGGGDEQYF
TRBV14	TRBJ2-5	CASSQELVPETQYF
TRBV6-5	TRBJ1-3	CASINRESSGNTIYF
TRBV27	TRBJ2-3	CASSSPRVGGTDTQYF
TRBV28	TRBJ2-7	CASSLAASGRNEQYF
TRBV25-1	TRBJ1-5	CASSEMEDGQPQHF
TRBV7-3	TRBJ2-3	CASSLQGALDTQYF
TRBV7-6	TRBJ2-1	CASSLVRADEQFF
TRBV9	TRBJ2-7	CASSVVAGAHEQYF